This entry is about one T cell receptor beta chain. Its specificity is unknown. The data were taken from a study of cytomegalovirus exposure and HLA in healthy donors. Study details: Drawn from HLA-typed donors, approximately 85 million unique TCRs were held in an early data release.

PCR employed 60 Vbeta and 13 Jbeta primers. The assay was immunoSEQ multiplex PCR, and TCRdb's table has in-frame clones only and misses some. The table lists hundreds of thousands of clones, around four fifths of them singletons, with roughly 2.5% in the top ten. Per the germline V gene, CDR1 is SGHTS and CDR2 is YDEGEE. Trimming removed 5 bases at V and 0 bases at J, with 9 bases between. The CDR3 is 14 residues long. Overall study results and limits: A classifier reportedly called cytomegalovirus status with high sensitivity and specificity. Listed as cytomegalovirus-associated were 164 TCR beta chains. A missense variant in DCLRE1C was later tied to TCR beta V- and J-gene trimming.

Sequenced: PBMCs. This receptor was taken from an older woman in good health and CMV-seropositive. The chain recombines TRBV5-8 with TRBJ1-5; D uncertain. The CDR3 DNA follows: TGTGCCAGCAGTAACTCTTATAGCAATCAGCCCCAGCATTTT. This sequence encodes CASSNSYSNQPQHF. Full variable domain (missing parts from reference TRBV5-8 and TRBJ1-5): EAGVTQSPTHLIKTRGQQATLRCSPISGHTSVYWYQQALGLGLQFLLWYDEGEERNRGNFPPRFSGRQFPNYSSELNVNALELEDSALYLCASSNSYSNQPQHFGDGTRLSIL.